This TCR beta chain derives from a study of beta chain features in type 1 diabetes. In the study overall: Over 85,000,000 sorted cells were examined across all samples.

The study's findings and limits: In all four CD4+ subsets, TCRB CDR3 length was significantly, moderately reduced in type 1 diabetes.

As for this clone: The antigen is undetermined.

As every portion of the isolated RNA was reverse transcribed, the sequencing read expressed TCRB transcripts. The protocol was immunoSEQ multiplex PCR, while the TCRdb copy is restricted to in-frame clones and leaves out a portion. The sample includes about 700,000 clones, around 15% seen only once; the top ten take about 0.02%. V was clipped by 10 bases and J by 1 base; unmatched bases: 4. Germline V gene lookup returns CDR1 WSHSY and CDR2 SAAADI. The CDR3 consists of 14 residues. The sample was naive CD4+ T cells from blood. The TCR originated in a young man with type 1 diabetes. This rearrangement joins TRBV10-2 to TRBJ2-5; 12 bases match TRBD2. The CDR3 loop is CATSTSGGQETQYF. The CDR3 coding sequence is TGCGCCACCTCGACTAGCGGGGGCCAAGAGACCCAGTACTTC.